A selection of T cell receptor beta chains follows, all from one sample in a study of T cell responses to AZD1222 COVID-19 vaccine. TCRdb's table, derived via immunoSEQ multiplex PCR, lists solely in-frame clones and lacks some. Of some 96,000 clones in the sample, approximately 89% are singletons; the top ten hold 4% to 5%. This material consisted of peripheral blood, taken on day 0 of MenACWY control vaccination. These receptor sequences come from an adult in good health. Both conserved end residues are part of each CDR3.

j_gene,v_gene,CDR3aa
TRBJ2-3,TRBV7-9,CASSQDRVTDTQYF
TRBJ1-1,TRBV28,CASRLGTEAFF
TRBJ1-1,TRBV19,CASSRDRDTEAFF
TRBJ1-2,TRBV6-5,CASSQNGPAPGYTF
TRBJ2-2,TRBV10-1,CATHRQRINTGELFF
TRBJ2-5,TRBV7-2,CASSLSRSQETQYF
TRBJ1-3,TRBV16,CASSQSFTRHSGNTIYF
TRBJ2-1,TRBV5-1,CASSVTPGDEQFF
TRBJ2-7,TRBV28,CASTQTPLDRVYEQYF
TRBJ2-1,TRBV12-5,CASGSPGTGNEQFF
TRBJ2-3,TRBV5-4,CASSPRSIGGDTQYF
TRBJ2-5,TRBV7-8,CASSSLGSLSQETQYF
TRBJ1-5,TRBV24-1,CATSDYATEPQHF
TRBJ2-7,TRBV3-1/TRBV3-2,CASSQEGKGKYF
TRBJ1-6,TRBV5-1,CASSLEGQANSPLHF
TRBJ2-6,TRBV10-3,CAAGGGSPGTGANVLTF
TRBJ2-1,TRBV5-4,CASSVSGARSYNEQFF
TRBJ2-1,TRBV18,CASSQYLGSYNEQFF
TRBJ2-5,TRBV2,CASSEERETQYF
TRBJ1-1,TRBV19,CASIERTGGGEDTEAFF
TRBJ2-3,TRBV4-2,CASSQGADSTDTQYF
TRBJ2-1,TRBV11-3,CASSSLAPGPVSYNEQFF
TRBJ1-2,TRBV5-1,CASSFEGSYGYTF
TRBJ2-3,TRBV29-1,CSGIAGGPNTQYF
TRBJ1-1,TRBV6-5,CASSYMGGTAEAFF
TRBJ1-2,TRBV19,CASSIQGNYGYTF
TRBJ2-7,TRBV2,CASGSPTVWYEQYF
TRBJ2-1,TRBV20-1,CSALSGQFF
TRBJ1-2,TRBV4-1,CASSQGTDNYGYTF
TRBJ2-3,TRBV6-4,CASSDSKTGGPDTQYF
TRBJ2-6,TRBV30,CAWSVPVASGANVLTF
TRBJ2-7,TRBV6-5,CASSYSDGAYEQYF
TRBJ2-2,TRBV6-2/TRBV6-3,CASSYLRDAGELFF
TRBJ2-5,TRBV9,CASSATSGRGETQYF
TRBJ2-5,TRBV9,CASSGDARQETQYF
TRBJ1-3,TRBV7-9,CASSLGPDTIYF
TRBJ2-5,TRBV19,CASSTNRGETQYF
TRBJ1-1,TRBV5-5,CASSLDRGRGNTEAFF
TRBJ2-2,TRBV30,CAWSVQSGLGELFF
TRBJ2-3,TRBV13,CASSLVVSGRAGSTDTQYF
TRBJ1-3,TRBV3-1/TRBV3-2,CASSGSGNTIYF